These 5 T cell receptor beta chains share one sample of origin, sequenced in a study of blood T cell repertoires in COVID-19. Only in-frame clones appear in the TCRdb table, and some are missing; sequencing was by immunoSEQ multiplex PCR. Of approximately 200,000 clones in the sample, roughly 94% were seen once. Sequencing input: peripheral blood. Every receptor here comes from a man aged 30 to 39 with COVID-19, enrolled during active disease.

This clone was observed a single time. The chain has TRBV11-2 and TRBJ1-4; D perhaps matches TRBD1 (5 bases). CDR3 length equals 14 residues. The V end lost 5 bases, the J end lost 7 bases, and 14 bases lay between the germline ends. The germline V gene has CDR1 SGHAT and CDR2 FQNNGV. DNA of the CDR3: TGTGCCAGCAGCCCTGGGGGGATTCGTGAAAAACTGTTTTTT. Its translation: CASSPGGIREKLFF.

V gene TRBV19 combines with J gene TRBJ1-6; 7 bases align to TRBD1. The V and J ends lost 7 bases and 7 bases, in that order; junction bases with no gene match: 7. This CDR3 is 14 amino acids long. The germline V gene encodes CDR1 LNHDA and CDR2 SQIVND (reference sequence). The CDR3 reads CASIKTGLNSPLHF. For the CDR3, the DNA is TGTGCCAGTATTAAGACAGGGCTAAATTCACCCCTCCACTTT. The entire variable domain, with the rest obtained from reference TRBV19 and TRBJ1-6, is as follows: DGGITQSPKYLFRKEGQNVTLSCEQNLNHDAMYWYRQDPGQGLRLIYYSQIVNDFQKGDIAEGYSVSREKKESFPLTVTSAQKNPTAFYLCASIKTGLNSPLHFGNGTRLTVT.

In its sample, this clone was seen once. V gene TRBV11-2 combines with J gene TRBJ1-1; 8 positions match TRBD1. V was pared by 0 bases and J by 5 bases, with 8 bases of the junction left unmatched. The CDR3 is 16 amino acids. Germline CDR1 and CDR2: SGHAT and FQNNGV. The DNA of the CDR3 is TGTGCCAGCAGCTTAGATTCAGGGACAGGTCGAACTGAAGCTTTCTTT. Translated, it gives CASSLDSGTGRTEAFF.

CDR3 protein: CASSLLAGGYNEQFF. CDR3 nucleotides: TGTGCCAGCAGCTTGCTAGCGGGGGGCTACAATGAGCAGTTCTTC. This rearrangement joins TRBV5-5 to TRBJ2-1; 11 bases map to TRBD2. The CDR3 runs to 15 residues. The ends lost 1 base at V and 3 bases at J; junction bases unmatched: 0. Germline values: CDR1 SGHKS, CDR2 YYEKEE (reference sequence).

J is TRBJ2-7 and V is TRBV5-1; 9 bases match TRBD1. V lost 3 bases and J lost 2; bases outside the gene matches: 6. In germline, CDR1 is SGHRS, CDR2 YFSETQ. The CDR3 extends over 15 amino acids. The DNA for the CDR3 is TGCGCCAGCAGCTCTGGACAGGGGCGCACCTACGAGCAGTACTTC. Translation: CASSSGQGRTYEQYF.